Here is one T cell receptor beta chain with its context. The data were obtained in a study of blood T cell repertoires in COVID-19. Using immunoSEQ multiplex PCR, the repertoire was profiled, and TCRdb retains in-frame clones only, with some absent. This sample has about 350,000 clones, with around nine tenths found just once. Per the germline V gene, CDR1 is KGHDR and CDR2 is SFDVKD. The CDR3 runs to 15 residues. V was pared by 8 bases and J by 1 base, with 16 bases between. The chain couples TRBV24-1 to TRBJ1-2; possible D gene TRBD1, 5 bases. The sequence came from a woman in her sixties with COVID-19, enrolled during active disease. Sequencing used peripheral blood. CDR3 coding DNA: TGTGCCACCACCCATGGGAGGGGCAGTAACTATGGCTACACCTTC. Translated, it gives CATTHGRGSNYGYTF.